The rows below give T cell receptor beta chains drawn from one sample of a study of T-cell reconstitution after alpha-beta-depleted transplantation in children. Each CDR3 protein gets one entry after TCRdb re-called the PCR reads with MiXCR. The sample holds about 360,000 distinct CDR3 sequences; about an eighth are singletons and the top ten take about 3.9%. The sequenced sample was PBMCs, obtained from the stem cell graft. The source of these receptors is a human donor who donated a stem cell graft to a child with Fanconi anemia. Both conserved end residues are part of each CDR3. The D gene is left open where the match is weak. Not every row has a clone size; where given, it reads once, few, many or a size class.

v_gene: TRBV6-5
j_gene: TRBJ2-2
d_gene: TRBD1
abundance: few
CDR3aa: CASSHLQIQGARTGELFF
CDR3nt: TGTGCCAGCAGTCACCTGCAAATACAGGGGGCAAGGACCGGGGAGCTGTTTTTT

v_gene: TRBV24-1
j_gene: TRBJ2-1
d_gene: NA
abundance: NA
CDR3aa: CATSDLYSASYNEQFF
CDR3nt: TGTGCCACCAGTGATTTGTATAGCGCCTCCTACAATGAGCAGTTCTTC

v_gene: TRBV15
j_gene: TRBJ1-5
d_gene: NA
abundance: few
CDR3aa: CATSRPDQPQHF
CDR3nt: TGTGCCACCAGCAGACCCGATCAGCCCCAGCATTTT

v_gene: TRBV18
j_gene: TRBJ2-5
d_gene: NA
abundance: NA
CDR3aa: CASSPSYTLETQYF
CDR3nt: TGTGCCAGCTCACCAAGCTACACCTTAGAGACCCAGTACTTC

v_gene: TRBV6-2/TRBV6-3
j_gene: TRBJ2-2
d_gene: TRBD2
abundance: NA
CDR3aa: CASRNPGGGELFF
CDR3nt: TGTGCCAGCAGAAACCCGGGAGGTGGGGAGCTGTTTTTT

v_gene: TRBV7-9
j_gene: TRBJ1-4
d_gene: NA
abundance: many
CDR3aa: CASSLRSTNEKLFF
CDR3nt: TGTGCCAGCAGCTTACGGAGCACTAATGAAAAACTGTTTTTT

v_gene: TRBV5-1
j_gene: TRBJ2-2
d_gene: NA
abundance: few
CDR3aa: CATGEGPGELFF
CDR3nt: TGCGCCACCGGAGAGGGCCCCGGGGAGCTGTTTTTT

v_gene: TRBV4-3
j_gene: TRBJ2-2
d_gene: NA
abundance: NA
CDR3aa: CASSQGHSPNTGELFF
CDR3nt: TGCGCCAGCAGCCAAGGTCATTCCCCGAACACCGGGGAGCTGTTTTTT

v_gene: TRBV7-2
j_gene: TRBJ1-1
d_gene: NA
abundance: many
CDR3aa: CASSQRGGTEAFF
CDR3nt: TGTGCCAGCAGCCAAAGGGGGGGGACTGAAGCTTTCTTT

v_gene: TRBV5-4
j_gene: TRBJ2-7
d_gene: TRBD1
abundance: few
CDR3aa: CASSFEGQGSYEQYF
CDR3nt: TGTGCCAGCAGCTTTGAAGGACAGGGATCCTACGAGCAGTACTTC

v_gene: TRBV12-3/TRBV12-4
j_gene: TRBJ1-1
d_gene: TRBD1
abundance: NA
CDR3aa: CASSLAGGSYEAFF
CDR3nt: TGTGCCAGCAGTTTGGCAGGGGGATCGTATGAAGCTTTCTTT

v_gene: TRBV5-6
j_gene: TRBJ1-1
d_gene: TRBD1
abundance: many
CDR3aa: CASSLFRQGPNTEAFF
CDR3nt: TGTGCCAGCAGCTTGTTCCGACAGGGACCGAACACTGAAGCTTTCTTT

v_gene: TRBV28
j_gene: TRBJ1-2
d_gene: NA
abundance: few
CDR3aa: CASSSPAGYGYTF
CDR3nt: TGTGCCAGCAGTTCCCCGGCAGGTTATGGCTACACCTTC

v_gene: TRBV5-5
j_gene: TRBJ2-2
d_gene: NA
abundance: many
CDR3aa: CASSRSNTGELFF
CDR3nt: TGTGCCAGCAGCAGAAGCAACACCGGGGAGCTGTTTTTT

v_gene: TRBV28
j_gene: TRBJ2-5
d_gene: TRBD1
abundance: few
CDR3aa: CASSFGRGYGETQYF
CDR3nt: TGTGCCAGCAGTTTTGGCAGGGGGTATGGAGAGACCCAGTACTTC

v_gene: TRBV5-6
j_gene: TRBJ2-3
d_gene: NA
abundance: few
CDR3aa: CASSLDRGAGTQYF
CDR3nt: TGTGCCAGCAGCTTGGACCGGGGGGCAGGTACGCAGTATTTT

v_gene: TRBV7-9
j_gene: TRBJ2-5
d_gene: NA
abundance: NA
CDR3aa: CASSRGIAEQETQYF
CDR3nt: TGTGCCAGCAGCCGCGGGATAGCGGAGCAAGAGACCCAGTACTTC

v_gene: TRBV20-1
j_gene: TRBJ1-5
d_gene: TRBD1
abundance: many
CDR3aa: CSASDRVNQPQHF
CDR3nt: TGCAGTGCTTCTGACAGGGTCAATCAGCCCCAGCATTTT

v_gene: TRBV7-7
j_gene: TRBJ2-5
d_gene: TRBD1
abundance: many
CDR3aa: CASSSGTGKEKTQYF
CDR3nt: TGTGCTAGCAGCTCCGGGACAGGGAAGGAAAAGACCCAGTACTTC

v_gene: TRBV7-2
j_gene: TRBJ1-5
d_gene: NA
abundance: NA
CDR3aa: CASSYGTYSNQPQHF
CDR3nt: TGTGCCAGCAGCTATGGGACGTATAGCAATCAGCCCCAGCATTTT

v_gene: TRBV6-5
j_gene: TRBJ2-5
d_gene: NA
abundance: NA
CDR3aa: CASSYGGGAEGTQYF
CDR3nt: TGTGCCAGCAGTTACGGCGGCGGGGCCGAAGGGACCCAGTACTTC

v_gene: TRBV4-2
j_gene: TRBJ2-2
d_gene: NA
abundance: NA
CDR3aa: CASSQDEENTGELFF
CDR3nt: TGTGCCAGCAGCCAAGATGAAGAGAACACCGGGGAGCTGTTTTTT

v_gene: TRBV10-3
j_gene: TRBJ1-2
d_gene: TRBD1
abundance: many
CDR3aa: CAIRFTGTGANYGYTF
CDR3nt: TGTGCCATCAGATTTACCGGGACAGGAGCTAACTATGGCTACACCTTC

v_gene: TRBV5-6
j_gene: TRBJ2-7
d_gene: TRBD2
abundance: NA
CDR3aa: CASSWGGAGTYEQYF
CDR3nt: TGTGCCAGCAGCTGGGGCGGAGCGGGGACCTACGAGCAGTACTTC

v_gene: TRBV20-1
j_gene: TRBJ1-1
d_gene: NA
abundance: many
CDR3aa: CSALRTDNFMNTEAFF
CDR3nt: TGCAGTGCTCTCCGGACAGATAACTTCATGAACACTGAAGCTTTCTTT

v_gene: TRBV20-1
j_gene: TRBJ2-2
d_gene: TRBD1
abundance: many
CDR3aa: CSAGQGAGTGELFF
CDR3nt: TGCAGTGCCGGTCAGGGGGCCGGCACCGGGGAGCTGTTTTTT

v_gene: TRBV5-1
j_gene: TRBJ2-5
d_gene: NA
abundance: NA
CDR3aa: CASSLWGWSRETQYF
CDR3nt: TGCGCCAGCAGCTTGTGGGGCTGGTCAAGGGAGACCCAGTACTTC

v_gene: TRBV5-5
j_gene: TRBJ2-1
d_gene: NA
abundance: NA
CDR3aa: CASRDVASSYNEQFF
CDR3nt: TGTGCCAGCAGGGACGTGGCCAGCTCCTACAATGAGCAGTTCTTC

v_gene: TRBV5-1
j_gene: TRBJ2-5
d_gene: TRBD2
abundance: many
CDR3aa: CASSLTGTSEETQYF
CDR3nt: TGCGCCAGCAGCTTGACGGGGACTAGCGAAGAGACCCAGTACTTC

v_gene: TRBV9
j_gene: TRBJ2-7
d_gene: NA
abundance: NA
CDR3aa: CASSAGALSYEQYF
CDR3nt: TGTGCCAGCAGCGCGGGGGCCCTCTCCTACGAGCAGTACTTC

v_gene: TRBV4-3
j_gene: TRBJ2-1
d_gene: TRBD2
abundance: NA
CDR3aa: CASSPVVSGGYNEQFF
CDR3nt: TGCGCCAGCAGCCCCGTTGTGAGCGGGGGTTACAATGAGCAGTTCTTC

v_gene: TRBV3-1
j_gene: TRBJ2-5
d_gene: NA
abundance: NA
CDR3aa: CASSKGAAGLMIQETQYF
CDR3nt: TGTGCCAGCAGCAAAGGAGCGGCGGGACTCATGATACAAGAGACCCAGTACTTC

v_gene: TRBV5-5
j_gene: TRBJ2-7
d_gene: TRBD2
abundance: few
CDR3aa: CASSRAGGGPYEQYF
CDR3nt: TGTGCCAGCAGCCGTGCCGGGGGAGGGCCCTACGAGCAGTACTTC

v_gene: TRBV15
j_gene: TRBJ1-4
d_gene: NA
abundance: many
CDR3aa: CATSSRDLITEKLFF
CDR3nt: TGTGCCACCAGCTCCCGGGACTTAATCACCGAAAAACTGTTTTTT

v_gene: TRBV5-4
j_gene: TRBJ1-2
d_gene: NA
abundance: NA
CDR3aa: CASSLYQDYGYTF
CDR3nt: TGTGCCAGCAGCTTGTATCAAGACTATGGCTACACCTTC

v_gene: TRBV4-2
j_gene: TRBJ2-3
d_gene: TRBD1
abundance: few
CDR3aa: CASSQDWTGGDADTQYF
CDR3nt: TGTGCCAGCAGCCAAGATTGGACAGGGGGTGACGCAGATACGCAGTATTTT

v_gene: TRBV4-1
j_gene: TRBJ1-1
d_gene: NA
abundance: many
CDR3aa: CASSQGWAGMNTEAFF
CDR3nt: TGCGCCAGCAGCCAAGGATGGGCAGGGATGAACACTGAAGCTTTCTTT

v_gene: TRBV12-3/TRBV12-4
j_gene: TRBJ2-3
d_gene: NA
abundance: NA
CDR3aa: CASSPAPRSADTQYF
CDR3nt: TGTGCCAGCAGTCCTGCCCCCCGATCGGCAGATACGCAGTATTTT

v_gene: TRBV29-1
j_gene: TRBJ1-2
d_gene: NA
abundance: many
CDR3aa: CSVSGDYGYTF
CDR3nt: TGCAGCGTTTCAGGGGACTATGGCTACACCTTC

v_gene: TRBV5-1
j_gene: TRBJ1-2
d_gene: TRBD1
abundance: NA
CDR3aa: CASSRGTGANYGYTF
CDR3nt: TGCGCCAGCAGCCGCGGGACAGGGGCTAACTATGGCTACACCTTC

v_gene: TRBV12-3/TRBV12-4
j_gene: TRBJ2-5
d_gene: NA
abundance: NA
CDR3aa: CASSLETRRPQRETQYF
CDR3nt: TGTGCCAGCAGTTTAGAAACTAGAAGGCCCCAAAGAGAGACCCAGTACTTC

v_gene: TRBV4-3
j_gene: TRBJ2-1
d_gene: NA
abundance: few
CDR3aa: CASSQEGQNYNEQFF
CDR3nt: TGCGCCAGCAGCCAAGAAGGCCAGAACTACAATGAGCAGTTCTTC

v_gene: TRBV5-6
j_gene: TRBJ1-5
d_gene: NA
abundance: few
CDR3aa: CASSLWGTLNQPQHF
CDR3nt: TGTGCCAGCAGCCTTTGGGGGACTCTGAATCAGCCCCAGCATTTT

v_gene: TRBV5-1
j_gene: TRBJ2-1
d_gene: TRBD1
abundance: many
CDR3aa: CASSHRGGNEQFF
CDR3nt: TGCGCCAGCAGCCACAGGGGCGGGAATGAGCAGTTCTTC

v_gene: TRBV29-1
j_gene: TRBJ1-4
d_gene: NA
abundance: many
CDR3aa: CSARGAGANEKLFF
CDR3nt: TGCAGCGCTCGAGGCGCAGGGGCTAATGAAAAACTGTTTTTT

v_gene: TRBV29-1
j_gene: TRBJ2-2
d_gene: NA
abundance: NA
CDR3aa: CSVESAASNTGELFF
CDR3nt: TGCAGCGTTGAGTCTGCAGCTTCGAACACCGGGGAGCTGTTTTTT

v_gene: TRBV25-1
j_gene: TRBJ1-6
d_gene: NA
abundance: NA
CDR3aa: CASSARSAYNSPLHF
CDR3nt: TGTGCCAGCAGTGCCAGGTCGGCCTATAATTCACCCCTCCACTTT

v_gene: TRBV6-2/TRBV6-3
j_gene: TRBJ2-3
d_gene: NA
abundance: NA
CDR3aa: CASGRGADTQYF
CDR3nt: TGTGCCAGCGGACGCGGGGCAGATACGCAGTATTTT

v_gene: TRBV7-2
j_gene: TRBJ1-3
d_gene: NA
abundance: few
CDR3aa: CAVKGSSGNTIYF
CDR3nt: TGTGCCGTGAAGGGTAGCTCTGGAAACACCATATATTTT

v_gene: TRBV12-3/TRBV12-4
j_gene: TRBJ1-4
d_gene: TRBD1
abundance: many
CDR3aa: CASSLIGQGGEKLFF
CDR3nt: TGTGCCAGCAGTTTAATAGGACAGGGGGGTGAAAAACTGTTTTTT

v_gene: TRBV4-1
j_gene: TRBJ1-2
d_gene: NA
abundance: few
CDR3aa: CASSPEYRNYGYTF
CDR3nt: TGCGCCAGCAGCCCGGAGTACAGAAACTATGGCTACACCTTC

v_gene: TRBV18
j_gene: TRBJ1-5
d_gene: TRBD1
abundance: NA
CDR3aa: CASSPLQGAEPQHF
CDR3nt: TGTGCCAGCTCACCACTACAGGGGGCTGAGCCCCAGCATTTT

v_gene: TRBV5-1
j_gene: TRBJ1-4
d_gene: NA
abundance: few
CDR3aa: CASSLDGLGFEKLFF
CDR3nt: TGCGCCAGCAGCTTGGACGGACTAGGCTTTGAAAAACTGTTTTTT

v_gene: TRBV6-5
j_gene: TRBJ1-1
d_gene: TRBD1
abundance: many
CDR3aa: CASSYQGTAKLFF
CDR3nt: TGTGCCAGCAGTTACCAAGGGACAGCTAAGCTTTTCTTT

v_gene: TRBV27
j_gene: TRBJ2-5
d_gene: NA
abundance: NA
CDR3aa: CASSSGTRGSRETQYF
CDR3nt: TGTGCCAGCAGTTCCGGGACTCGGGGTTCTCGAGAGACCCAGTACTTC

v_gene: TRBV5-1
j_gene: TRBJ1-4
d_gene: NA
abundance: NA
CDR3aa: CASSLVDGGQEKLFF
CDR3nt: TGCGCCAGCAGCTTGGTGGACGGAGGACAGGAAAAACTGTTTTTT

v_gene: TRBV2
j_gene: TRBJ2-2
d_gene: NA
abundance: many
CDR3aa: CATSGETGELFF
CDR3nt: TGTGCCACCTCTGGGGAAACCGGGGAGCTGTTTTTT

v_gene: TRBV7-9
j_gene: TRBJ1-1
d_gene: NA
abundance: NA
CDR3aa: CASSLHSATEAFF
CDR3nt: TGTGCCAGCAGCTTACACTCAGCCACTGAAGCTTTCTTT